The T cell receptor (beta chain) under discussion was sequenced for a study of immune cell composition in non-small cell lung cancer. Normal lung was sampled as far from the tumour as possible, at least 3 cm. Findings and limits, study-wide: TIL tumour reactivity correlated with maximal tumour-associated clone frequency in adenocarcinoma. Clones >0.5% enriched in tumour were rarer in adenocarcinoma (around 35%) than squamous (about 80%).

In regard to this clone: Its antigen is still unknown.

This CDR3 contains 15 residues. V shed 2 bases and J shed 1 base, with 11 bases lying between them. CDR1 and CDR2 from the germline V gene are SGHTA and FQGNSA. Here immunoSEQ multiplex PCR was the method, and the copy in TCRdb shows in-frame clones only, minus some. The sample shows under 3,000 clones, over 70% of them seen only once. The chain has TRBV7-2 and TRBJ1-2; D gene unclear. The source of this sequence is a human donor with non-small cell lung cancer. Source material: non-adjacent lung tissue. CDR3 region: CASSLPGGINYGYTF. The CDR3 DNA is TGTGCCAGCAGCTTACCGGGCGGGATTAACTATGGCTACACCTTC.